Following are 15 T cell receptor beta chains from one sample sequenced in a study of blood T cell repertoires in COVID-19. The table came from immunoSEQ multiplex PCR; TCRdb's copy has only in-frame clones and leaves some out. The table shows about 240,000 clones, with around 86% occurring only once. Sequenced sample: peripheral blood. These receptors all come from a woman aged 55-70 years with active or convalescent COVID-19.

In its sample, this clone was seen a few times. CDR3 loop: CASSPIRGDQPQHF. CDR3 bases: TGTGCCAGCAGTCCCATCCGGGGGGACCAGCCCCAGCATTTT. This sequence joins TRBV27 and TRBJ1-5; maybe TRBD1 (5 bases). V lost 5 bases and J lost 7, with 15 bases in between. The germline V gene has CDR1 MNHEY and CDR2 SMNVEV (reference sequence). There are 14 residues in the CDR3.

The gene calls are TRBV6-6 and TRBJ1-2; tentative D call: TRBD1 (5 bases). The CDR3 extends over 13 amino acids. Germline assignment: CDR1 MNHNY and CDR2 SVGAGI (reference sequence). V gave up 5 bases and J gave up 8 bases, with 15 bases separating them. Written as DNA, the CDR3 is TGTGCCAGCAGTGGTCGGGGGGGTTGGGGCTACACCTTC. Amino acid sequence: CASSGRGGWGYTF.

The CDR3 sequence: CASSLGTGPGELFF. CDR3 DNA sequence: TGCGCCAGCAGTTTAGGGACAGGGCCCGGGGAGCTGTTTTTT. This sequence joins TRBV5-1 and TRBJ2-2; TRBD1 matches 9 bases. CDR1 and CDR2 (germline): SGHRS, YFSETQ. The CDR3 runs to 14 residues. J was trimmed by 6 bases and V by 5 bases; bases with no gene match: 5.

The V call is TRBV10-1, the J call TRBJ2-7; 9 bases fit TRBD2. Germline loops: CDR1 WNHNN, CDR2 SYGVQD (reference sequence). Trimming cost V 10 bases and J 0 bases; bases outside gene matches: 13. This CDR3 is built from 16 residues. In DNA, the CDR3 is TGCGCCACCGCCCGACAAGCGGGGGGCGTCTCCTACGAGCAGTACTTC. It specifies CATARQAGGVSYEQYF.

The chain has TRBV6-2 or TRBV6-3 and TRBJ2-7; 11 bases are shared with TRBD2. This CDR3 is 15 amino acids long. V dropped 2 bases and J dropped 1; count of bases not matched to a gene: 1. Germline CDR1 MNHEY, CDR2 SVGEGT. The chain's CDR3 is CASSYGTSGSYEQYF. The CDR3 nucleotides read TGTGCCAGCAGTTACGGGACTAGCGGATCCTACGAGCAGTACTTC.

The chain is built from TRBV7-2 and TRBJ1-4, with 7 bases aligning to TRBD1. Germline V gene data show CDR1 as SGHTA and CDR2 as FQGNSA. This CDR3 has 17 residues. J was trimmed by 8 bases and V by 0 bases; bases with no gene match: 12. In DNA form, the CDR3 reads TGTGCCAGCAGCTTAGCGCGCGGAGGACAGGCGGGGGAAAAACTGTTTTTT. This gives the protein CASSLARGGQAGEKLFF.

This clone was recorded a few times. This chain joins TRBV19 and TRBJ1-6; 11 bases align to TRBD1. V shed 3 bases, J shed 12 bases, and the junction held 7 bases outside the gene matches. Germline V gives CDR1 LNHDA, CDR2 SQIVND (reference sequence). The CDR3 extends over 15 amino acids. CDR3 bases: TGTGCCAGTAGTATTTGGACAGGGGGCGCGAGACCCCTCCACTTT. Its translation is CASSIWTGGARPLHF.

The CDR3 coding sequence is TGCGCCAGCAGTCAATCGGGAGAGGGATTTTCACCCCTCCACTTT. Its protein product is CASSQSGEGFSPLHF. This chain connects TRBV23-1 to TRBJ1-6, with D uncertain. TRBV23-1 is known as an ORF, though its function is uncertain. The CDR3 consists of 15 residues. V lost 0 bases to trimming and J lost 9 bases, with 12 bases between them.

CDR3 region: CASSLGYRGDTQYF. For the CDR3, the DNA is TGCGCCAGCAGCTTGGGCTACAGGGGCGATACGCAGTATTTT. The chain links TRBV5-1 to TRBJ2-3; 7 nucleotides align to TRBD1. Germline lookup yields CDR1 SGHRS and CDR2 YFSETQ. This CDR3 has 14 amino acids. The J segment lost 6 bases and the V segment lost 0 bases, leaving 4 bases of the junction unmatched.

The chain uses TRBV2 and TRBJ2-3; perhaps TRBD1 as D (5 bases). V was cut by 8 bases and J by 6 bases, with 15 bases left in between. The CDR3 is 13 amino acids. Germline assignment: CDR1 SNHLY and CDR2 FYNNEI. The CDR3 spells CASGAGLVDTQYF. CDR3 DNA: TGTGCCAGCGGGGCAGGCCTAGTGGATACGCAGTATTTT.

This chain connects TRBV5-1 to TRBJ1-2; 9 nucleotides line up with TRBD1. The V gene's germline CDR1 is SGHRS and CDR2 YFSETQ. The CDR3 sequence is 17 residues long. V lost 3 bases and J lost 7; bases outside the gene matches: 16. CDR3 loop: CASSSGAPGQGGGGYTF. For the CDR3, the DNA is TGCGCCAGCAGCTCCGGGGCCCCGGGACAGGGCGGTGGTGGCTACACCTTC.

This clone was counted a few times. This sequence joins TRBV2 and TRBJ1-2; D possibly corresponds to TRBD1 (5 bases). This CDR3 region has 13 residues. V was cut by 4 bases and J by 7 bases, with 13 bases left in between. From germline, CDR1 is SNHLY and CDR2 FYNNEI. CDR3 loop: CASSGPTVGGYTF. In DNA, the CDR3 is TGTGCCAGCAGTGGGCCGACAGTGGGTGGCTACACCTTC. The variable domain in full, completed from reference TRBV2 and TRBJ1-2, reads EPEVTQTPSHQVTQMGQEVILRCVPISNHLYFYWYRQILGQKVEFLVSFYNNEISEKSEIFDDQFSVERPDGSNFTLKIRSTKLEDSAMYFCASSGPTVGGYTFGSGTRLTVV.

CDR3 region: CASSPRISYNSPLHF. In nucleotides, the CDR3 is TGTGCCAGCAGTCCTCGTATCTCCTATAATTCACCCCTCCACTTT. This chain joins TRBV25-1 and TRBJ1-6, with unresolved D. The CDR3 sequence is 15 residues long. Germline V gene sequence: CDR1 MGHDK, CDR2 SYGVNS. V lost 5 bases and J lost 0, with 8 bases in between.

This chain uses TRBV3-1 (or the pseudogene TRBV3-2) with TRBJ2-2; possibly TRBD1 for D (6 bases). Between the trimmed V and J ends, which lost 1 base and 6 bases, there was a span of 15 bases. The CDR3 has 16 residues. In germline, CDR1 is LGHDT, CDR2 YNNKEL (reference sequence). The CDR3 bases are TGTGCCAGCAGCCAAGTTAACCCGACAGGTTCCGGGGAGCTGTTTTTT. It codes for CASSQVNPTGSGELFF.

A single count supports this clone. The chain joins TRBV21-1 to TRBJ1-5; the D call of TRBD1 is as the table states it, not checked on the DNA. TRBV21-1 is a pseudogene locus. The CDR3 length is 13 residues. CDR3 DNA: TGTGCCAGCAGCGCAAGACAGGTCCAGCCCCAGCATTTT. It is translated as CASSARQVQPQHF.